This entry lists 12 T cell receptor beta chains sequenced from one sample in a study of blood T cell repertoires in COVID-19. The table came from immunoSEQ multiplex PCR; TCRdb's copy has only in-frame clones and leaves some out. The sample lists 100,000 or so clones, 65% to 90% occurring once. Input material: peripheral blood. All receptors come from a man aged 50-59 years with acute or convalescent COVID-19.

The chain links TRBV5-1 to TRBJ1-1; D gene ambiguous. The CDR3 contains 15 residues. Per the germline V gene, CDR1 is SGHRS and CDR2 is YFSETQ. Trimming removed 0 bases from V and 6 bases from J, with 15 bases in between. The CDR3 bases are TGCGCCAGCAGCTTGGCCACCGAGGCAATGGCTGAAGCTTTCTTT. Amino acids: CASSLATEAMAEAFF.

The chain joins TRBV2 to TRBJ1-2; 9 bases are a match to TRBD1. V lost 10 bases to trimming and J lost 0 bases; unmatched junction nucleotides: 6. This CDR3 spans 14 amino acids. Germline lookup yields CDR1 SNHLY and CDR2 FYNNEI. The CDR3 loop is CATRDRAANYGYTF. The CDR3 DNA reads TGTGCCACCCGGGACAGGGCAGCTAACTATGGCTACACCTTC.

The rearrangement links TRBV7-9 to TRBJ1-1; possible D gene TRBD1, 5 bases. The CDR3 extends over 14 amino acids. Germline V gene sequence: CDR1 SEHNR, CDR2 FQNEAQ (reference sequence). The ends were cut back, 3 bases at V and 4 bases at J, with 12 bases in the middle. CDR3 bases: TGTGCCAGCAGCTTGCGGGGGGACGGCACTGAAGCTTTCTTT. It encodes CASSLRGDGTEAFF.

The V call is TRBV9, the J call TRBJ1-2; D unresolved. CDR1 and CDR2 (germline): SGDLS, YYNGEE. Trimming removed 3 bases at V and 5 bases at J, with 8 bases between. The CDR3 contains 12 residues. The CDR3 region is CASSGVPYGYTF. As DNA, the CDR3 is TGTGCCAGCAGCGGTGTCCCTTATGGCTACACCTTC. Looking up the rest from reference TRBV9 and TRBJ1-2 gives the full variable domain: DSGVTQTPKHLITATGQRVTLRCSPRSGDLSVYWYQQSLDQGLQFLIQYYNGEERAKGNILERFSAQQFPDLHSELNLSSLELGDSALYFCASSGVPYGYTFGSGTRLTVV.

The V gene is TRBV5-4, the J gene TRBJ1-1; TRBD1 aligns across 7 bases. Germline CDR1 is SGHNT and CDR2 is YYREEE (reference sequence). This CDR3 comprises 14 residues. With 0 bases clipped from V and 6 bases from J, the junction kept 5 bases outside the gene matches. In DNA, the CDR3 is TGTGCCAGCAGCTTGGGGCCAGGGGGTGCTGAAGCTTTCTTT. This encodes CASSLGPGGAEAFF. The full variable domain, its missing parts supplied by reference TRBV5-4 and TRBJ1-1, is ETGVTQSPTHLIKTRGQQVTLRCSSQSGHNTVSWYQQALGQGPQFIFQYYREEENGRGNFPPRFSGLQFPNYSSELNVNALELDDSALYLCASSLGPGGAEAFFGQGTRLTVV.

This chain connects TRBV15 to TRBJ1-2; TRBD1 agrees at 10 bases. The junction had 11 bases not matched to a gene; V was cut back by 0 bases and J by 4 bases. This CDR3 is 18 amino acids long. The germline V gene encodes CDR1 LNHNV and CDR2 YYDKDF (reference sequence). As DNA, the CDR3 is TGTGCCACCAGCAGAGATCTTACTCTCCGGGACAGGGGCTATGGCTACACCTTC. Translating gives CATSRDLTLRDRGYGYTF.

The genes are TRBV3-1 (or the pseudogene TRBV3-2) and TRBJ1-5; 8 bases map to TRBD1. CDR1 is LGHDT and CDR2 is YNNKEL in the germline V gene (reference sequence). The CDR3 sequence is 14 residues long. V shed 3 bases, J shed 7 bases, and the junction held 5 bases outside the gene matches. CDR3: CASSQMTGDQPQHF. Here the CDR3 DNA reads TGTGCCAGCAGCCAGATGACAGGGGACCAGCCCCAGCATTTT.

This clone appeared once. The gene calls are TRBV11-2 and TRBJ2-1; TRBD2 is a possible D gene (5 bases). Per germline, CDR1 SGHAT and CDR2 FQNNGV. CDR3 length equals 12 residues. V was pared by 1 base and J by 7 bases, with 5 bases between. This CDR3 reads CASSLGRNEQFF. CDR3 nucleotides: TGTGCCAGCAGCTTAGGGAGGAATGAGCAGTTCTTC.

The rearrangement uses TRBV11-3 and TRBJ2-1, with 12 nucleotides matching TRBD2. Germline V gene data show CDR1 as SGHNT and CDR2 as YENEEA. CDR3 length equals 17 residues. The V segment lost 5 bases and the J segment 8 bases; nucleotides outside the gene matches: 13. CDR3 in amino acids: CASSRGATSGSFDEQFF. Here the CDR3 DNA reads TGTGCCAGCAGCCGTGGTGCGACTAGCGGGAGTTTCGATGAGCAGTTCTTC. Full variable domain (outside the CDR3, taken from reference TRBV11-3 and TRBJ2-1): EAGVVQSPRYKIIEKKQPVAFWCNPISGHNTLYWYLQNLGQGPELLIRYENEEAVDDSQLPKDRFSAERLKGVDSTLKIQPAELGDSAVYLCASSRGATSGSFDEQFFGPGTRLTVL.

The rearrangement links TRBV18 to TRBJ1-1; the D gene is possibly TRBD1 (6 bases). The V end lost 8 bases, the J end lost 0 bases, and 10 bases lay between the germline ends. Looked up from germline, CDR1 is KGHSH and CDR2 is LQKENI. The CDR3 has 13 residues. The CDR3 loop is CASVGGLNTEAFF. The CDR3 DNA reads as TGTGCCAGCGTCGGGGGGCTGAACACTGAAGCTTTCTTT.

This sequence joins TRBV18 and TRBJ1-5; TRBD1 matches 9 bases. Germline CDR1 and CDR2: KGHSH and LQKENI. The CDR3 spans 16 residues. Trimming at V came to 4 bases and at J to 1 base, leaving 5 bases not matched to a gene. CDR3 nucleotide sequence: TGTGCCAGCTCACTACTGGACAGGGGAAGCAATCAGCCCCAGCATTTT. It is translated as CASSLLDRGSNQPQHF.

The J gene is TRBJ2-2, the V gene TRBV9, with a possible D match to TRBD2 (7 bases). The CDR3 runs 15 residues. V was trimmed by 4 bases and J by 7 bases, leaving 17 bases between them. CDR1 is SGDLS and CDR2 is YYNGEE in the germline V gene. The CDR3 DNA sequence: TGTGCCAGCAGCCTTGGGGGGGGCGATGGCGGGGAGCTGTTTTTT. Translating it yields CASSLGGGDGGELFF.